These 17 T cell receptor delta chains were all obtained from the same sample, sequenced in a study of gamma-delta T cells after stem cell transplantation. TCRdb re-called the RT-PCR reads via CATT. The profile shows some 14,000 delta-chain clones, just under 9.5% of them singletons. Material for sequencing was gamma-delta T cells. The receptors come from a human donor. It is not recorded whose cells these are; they may come from a transplant donor.

On this clone itself: This may come from a read error, since a much larger clone is one base off. Other DNA sequences within the sample encode an identical CDR3. This chain joins TRDV2 and TRDJ1, with 8 positions matching TRDD3. This CDR3 is 17 amino acids long. Germline V lookup: CDR1 GEAIGNYY, CDR2 EKD. V shed 3 bases, J shed 0 bases, and the junction held 11 bases outside the gene matches. Here the CDR3 DNA reads TGTGCCTGTGACTCTTTGGGGGATTATGAGGACACCGATAAACTCATCTTT. The encoded protein is CACDSLGDYEDTDKLIF.

This clone was recorded at least ten times. The protein recorded in TCRdb matches a much larger clone and deviates from this DNA's translation at residue 16, suggesting a read error; the protein here is obtained by translating the DNA. Other DNA sequences of this sample code for an identical CDR3. V usage is TRDV2 and J usage is TRDJ1; 12 bases agree with TRDD3. Germline values: CDR1 GEAIGNYY, CDR2 EKD. This CDR3 has 19 residues. CDR3 protein: CACDPLLGDTVRQTDNLIF. CDR3 DNA sequence: TGTGCCTGTGACCCTCTACTGGGGGATACCGTCCGCCAGACCGATAACCTCATCTTT.

In its sample, this clone was seen a few times. A much more abundant neighbour one base away suggests this may be a read error. This chain links TRDV2 with TRDJ1, with D tentatively TRDD3 (5 bases). Germline-derived CDR1 and CDR2 are GEAIGNYY and EKD. This CDR3 comprises 21 residues. CDR3 DNA: TGTGCCTGTGACACCGTTGAGTCCAACCTGCATACTGGTGTACTCACCGCTAAACTCATCTTT. Protein product: CACDTVESNLHTGVLTAKLIF.

This clone was found a few times. TCRdb lists the protein of a much larger clone for this DNA, which differs at residue 7, so this is likely a read error; the protein given here is translated from the DNA itself. The CDR3 DNA reads as TGTGCCTGCGACCCTCTGACTGGGGGATACGCCCGGCAGACCGATAAACTCATCTTT. Translated, it gives CACDPLTGGYARQTDKLIF. J is TRDJ1 and V is TRDV2; 13 nucleotides match TRDD3. V gave up 7 bases and J gave up 2 bases; unmatched junction bases: 18. CDR1 is GEAIGNYY and CDR2 is EKD in the germline V gene. The CDR3 is 19 amino acids.

As concerns this clone: The protein given by TCRdb reflects a much larger clone and differs at residues 12 and 16 from this DNA's translation, likely from a read error; the protein shown is the DNA's translation. Other DNA sequences in this specimen translate into the identical CDR3. The V and J genes are TRDV2 and TRDJ1, with 11 positions matching TRDD3. The CDR3 consists of 19 residues. Germline V gene sequence: CDR1 GEAIGNYY, CDR2 EKD. This chain's CDR3 is CACDTVRVLGDIGTDNLIF. DNA of the CDR3: TGTGCCTGTGACACCGTCCGCGTACTGGGGGATATAGGCACCGATAACCTCATCTTT.

This clone was counted only a few times. At residue 12, the TCRdb protein and translated DNA are inconsistent; the protein given comes from the DNA. The chain couples TRDV2 to TRDJ3, with TRDD3 matching 7 bases. The CDR3 is 23 amino acids. Germline CDR1 reads GEAIGNYY; CDR2 reads EKD. The V and J ends lost 0 bases and 0 bases, in that order; junction bases with no gene match: 19. DNA for the CDR3: TGTGCCTGTGACACCGCGCCTACTGGGGTCCCCCACCTAAGCTCCTGGGACACCCGACAGATGTTTTTC. Its translation: CACDTAPTGVPHLSSWDTRQMFF.

This clone appeared a few times. One end of the junction does not line up with germline, which may come from a read error. The chain recombines TRDV1 with TRDJ1, with 12 bases aligning to TRDD3. The CDR3 is made up of 25 amino acids. The V gene's germline CDR1 is TSWWSYY and CDR2 QGS. The CDR3 sequence is CAIGELHRTQVFTSNWGILSHKLIF. The DNA of the CDR3 is TGTGCTATTGGGGAACTGCACAGGACCCAGGTCTTTACTTCTAACTGGGGGATACTAAGCCATAAACTCATCTTT.

This clone has a handful of counts. This DNA translates differently at residue 17 from the TCRdb protein, which is that of a much larger clone; a read error is likely, and the protein shown is the DNA's own translation. The rearrangement uses TRDV2 and TRDJ1; TRDD3 matches at 7 bases. The CDR3 is made up of 21 amino acids. The V gene's germline CDR1 is GEAIGNYY and CDR2 EKD. CDR3: CACDTLNLVLGTRSYTGKLIF. DNA of the CDR3: TGTGCCTGTGACACCCTCAATCTCGTACTGGGGACTAGATCGTACACCGGTAAACTCATCTTT.

This clone was observed a handful of times. TCRdb's entry gives the protein of a much larger clone, which mismatches this DNA's translation at residue 15, likely from a read error; the protein reported here is translated from the DNA. This rearrangement joins TRDV2 to TRDJ1; D is unclear. In germline, CDR1 is GEAIGNYY, CDR2 EKD. The CDR3 length is 16 residues. CDR3 DNA: TGTGCCTGTGACACCGTGACCCGGCAGGGTACCGATAAACTCACCTTT. Residues: CACDTVTRQGTDKLTF.

This clone was found a few times. TCRdb's protein for this DNA is that of a much larger clone and differs from the translation at residues 12 and 13, likely a read error; the protein shown is the DNA translation. J is TRDJ1 and V is TRDV2, with D perhaps TRDD3 (6 bases). CDR1 is GEAIGNYY and CDR2 is EKD in the germline V gene. The CDR3 loop spans 16 amino acids. The V end was cut by 3 bases, the J end by 10 bases, with 26 bases between. The CDR3 DNA follows: TGTGCCTGTGACGAAGTTACTGGGTCCCCAGGGAGACGACTCATCTTT. Amino acid sequence: CACDEVTGSPGRRLIF.

A few counts support this clone. The protein TCRdb lists belongs to a much larger clone and differs from this DNA's translation at residue 7, which points to a read error; the protein shown is made from the DNA. V gene TRDV2 combines with J gene TRDJ1, with 13 nucleotides matching TRDD3. V lost 0 bases and J lost 2; bases outside the gene matches: 8. There are 18 residues in the CDR3. CDR1 GEAIGNYY and CDR2 EKD come from the germline V gene. The DNA for the CDR3 is TGTGCCTGTGACACCGTCCGACTGGGGGATACGGGGACCGATAAACTCATCTTT. Translating it yields CACDTVRLGDTGTDKLIF.

This clone was counted ten times or more. Translating this DNA gives a protein that differs at residue 12 from the TCRdb one, which belongs to a much larger clone; a read error is likely, and the protein shown is this translation. At the DNA level, this CDR3 is encoded by other sequences in the same sample as well. This chain links TRDV2 with TRDJ1, with 12 bases that match TRDD3. V lost 2 bases to trimming and J lost 3 bases; unmatched junction nucleotides: 12. This CDR3 contains 18 residues. The germline V gene encodes CDR1 GEAIGNYY and CDR2 EKD. CDR3 sequence: CACDMLSGGYAWADKLIF. The CDR3 nucleotides read TGTGCCTGTGACATGCTATCTGGGGGATACGCGTGGGCCGATAAACTCATCTTT.

Remarks on this clone: This likely stems from a read error, as it lies one base from a far larger clone. The DNA is omitted, as the CDR3 cannot be located on it reliably, and the CDR3 follows TCRdb's listing. Other DNA sequences in this sample translate to the same CDR3. The chain carries TRDV1 and TRDJ1; the table's TRDD3 call for D was not verified on the DNA. Germline CDR1 and CDR2: TSWWSYY and QGS. The CDR3 is 27 residues long, counting both termini. The CDR3 protein is CALGEIISTYWGAGSGGPHRGADKLIF.

This clone was seen more than once but under ten times. The TCRdb record carries a much larger clone's protein, which differs from this DNA's translation at residue 7; a read error is the likely cause, and the protein listed here is the DNA translation. The V call is TRDV2, the J call TRDJ1; TRDD3 matches at 9 bases. Unmatched junction bases numbered 19, after V lost 0 bases and J lost 0 bases. From germline, CDR1 is GEAIGNYY and CDR2 EKD. There are 21 residues in the CDR3. The CDR3 DNA sequence: TGTGCCTGTGACACCGTTCCAAAAAGTCTGGGGGATGAAACGTACACCGATAAACTCATCTTT. It specifies CACDTVPKSLGDETYTDKLIF.

V and J are TRDV2 and TRDJ1; TRDD3 matches 7 bases. The germline V gene encodes CDR1 GEAIGNYY and CDR2 EKD. The ends lost 4 bases at V and 6 bases at J; junction bases unmatched: 25. The CDR3 covers 19 residues. The CDR3 reads CACETGMVDTLRYPYKLIF. For the CDR3, the DNA is TGTGCCTGTGAAACTGGAATGGTGGATACGCTGAGGTACCCCTATAAACTCATCTTT.

The gene calls are TRDV3 and TRDJ1; D unresolved. The germline V gene encodes CDR1 TVYSNPD and CDR2 GDNSRS (reference sequence). V lost 4 bases and J 0 bases, leaving 33 bases between the germline ends. This CDR3 is built from 20 residues. CDR3: CASYYFAYSTTPRYTDKLIF. CDR3 DNA: TGTGCCTCTTACTACTTTGCCTATTCAACCACGCCGAGGTACACCGATAAACTCATCTTT.

This clone occurred a few times. The genes are TRDV2 and TRDJ1, with TRDD3 matching 8 bases. Trimming removed 2 bases from V and 2 bases from J; junction bases left unmatched: 9. Germline-derived CDR1 and CDR2 are GEAIGNYY and EKD. This CDR3 contains 16 residues. DNA for the CDR3: TGTGCCTGTGACATAGTGAGGGATACGCAAACCGATAAACTCATCTTT. This gives the protein CACDIVRDTQTDKLIF.